Each of the 12 T cell receptor beta chains below was sequenced from the same sample in a study of early T cells in non-severe SARS-CoV-2 infection. One entry per CDR3 protein, called by TCRdb with MiXCR from the 5' RACE reads. The sample includes just under 60,000 distinct CDR3 sequences, 8.9% of them seen just once. Material: whole blood. These receptors were taken from an adult who was a healthcare worker with PCR-confirmed SARS-CoV-2 infection or an uninfected control (not recorded which).

This clonotype was counted ten times or more. CDR3 sequence: CASSLGPGQGPYNSPLHF. The CDR3 bases are TGTGCCAGCAGCCTAGGCCCTGGACAGGGACCCTATAATTCACCCCTCCACTTT. J is TRBJ1-6 and V is TRBV25-1; the match to TRBD1 covers 8 bases. V was pared by 6 bases and J by 2 bases, with 12 bases of the junction left unmatched. The CDR3 contains 18 residues. Germline CDR1 MGHDK, CDR2 SYGVNS.

The chain combines TRBV20-1 with TRBJ2-1, with a possible D match to TRBD1 (6 bases). Trimming pared 6 bases from V and 4 bases from J, leaving 19 bases between. The CDR3 runs 15 residues. Germline CDR1 and CDR2: DFQATT and SNEGSKA (reference sequence). CDR3 sequence (DNA): TGCAGTGCGCCGAGAAAAGGGGGAACTTACAATGAGCAGTTCTTC. As protein: CSAPRKGGTYNEQFF.

The chain uses TRBV5-1 and TRBJ2-5; 7 nucleotides line up with TRBD1. The trim removed 4 bases at V and 1 base at J, leaving 10 bases unmatched. Germline-derived CDR1 and CDR2 are SGHRS and YFSETQ. This CDR3 comprises 16 residues. This CDR3 reads CASSRIEGQLQETQYF. For the CDR3, the DNA is TGCGCCAGCAGCCGTATCGAGGGACAGCTCCAAGAGACCCAGTACTTC.

This chain uses TRBV5-1 with TRBJ1-1, with a tentative D call TRBD1 (5 bases). V lost 4 bases to trimming and J lost 4 bases, with 17 bases between them. Germline CDR1 SGHRS, CDR2 YFSETQ. This CDR3 comprises 15 residues. The CDR3 here is CASSHPPGGVTEAFF. The CDR3 nucleotides read TGCGCCAGCAGCCATCCCCCGGGGGGGGTCACTGAAGCTTTCTTT.

In its sample, this clonotype was seen many times. The CDR3 here is CASSGVAGVMETQYF. CDR3 nucleotide sequence: TGTGCCAGCAGCGGGGTAGCGGGAGTTATGGAGACCCAGTACTTC. The chain employs TRBV9 and TRBJ2-5; 9 bases agree with TRBD2. The J segment lost 5 bases and the V segment lost 3 bases, leaving 8 bases of the junction unmatched. The CDR3 length is 15 residues. Germline V gene sequence: CDR1 SGDLS, CDR2 YYNGEE.

This rearrangement joins TRBV27 to TRBJ2-1; no definite D call. From germline, CDR1 is MNHEY and CDR2 SMNVEV (reference sequence). CDR3 size: 15 residues. V gave up 2 bases and J gave up 2 bases, with 10 bases separating them. The CDR3 bases are TGTGCCAGCAGTTTAGAGTCGGGTCCCTACAATGAGCAGTTCTTC. It translates to CASSLESGPYNEQFF.

The chain has TRBV28 and TRBJ1-2; D is ambiguous. In germline, CDR1 is MDHEN, CDR2 SYDVKM. This CDR3 has 12 residues. The V end was cut by 4 bases, the J end by 4 bases, with 7 bases between. The CDR3 is CASSSGSYGYTF. CDR3 nucleotide sequence: TGTGCCAGCAGTTCTGGGAGCTATGGCTACACCTTC.

This clonotype was counted many times. The genes are TRBV7-9 and TRBJ1-1, with D perhaps matching TRBD1 (6 bases). V was pared by 5 bases and J by 5 bases, with 15 bases between. CDR1 and CDR2 (germline): SEHNR, FQNEAQ (reference sequence). The CDR3 consists of 14 residues. The CDR3 DNA sequence: TGTGCCAGCAGCGCATACAGGGAGGAGACTGAAGCTTTCTTT. Translation: CASSAYREETEAFF.

The chain carries TRBV5-6 and TRBJ1-6; D remains unclear. Trimming stripped 1 base from V and 7 bases from J, with 9 bases between. This CDR3 comprises 14 residues. Germline CDR1 reads SGHDT; CDR2 reads YYEEEE. CDR3 DNA sequence: TGTGCCAGCAGCTTGTCTCTCAGGAATTCACCCCTCCACTTT. This encodes CASSLSLRNSPLHF.

The rearrangement links TRBV7-2 to TRBJ2-1; the D is unclear. The CDR3 is 11 residues long. CDR1 and CDR2 from the germline V gene are SGHTA and FQGNSA. V lost 2 bases and J lost 9, with 5 bases in between. In DNA, the CDR3 is TGTGCCAGCAGCTTATTTGGTGAGCAGTTCTTC. Translating it yields CASSLFGEQFF.

This chain connects TRBV7-2 to TRBJ2-1; D unclear. The CDR3 is made up of 14 amino acids. Germline V gene sequence: CDR1 SGHTA, CDR2 FQGNSA. V was pared by 1 base and J by 4 bases, with 8 bases between. The CDR3 protein is CASSLGGKYNEQFF. The CDR3 DNA follows: TGTGCCAGCAGCTTAGGAGGCAAGTACAATGAGCAGTTCTTC.

The V call is TRBV6-1, the J call TRBJ1-1; tentative D call: TRBD1 (6 bases). Trimming took off 2 bases at V and 0 bases at J, with 13 bases between the two ends. There are 16 residues in the CDR3. Germline V gene lookup returns CDR1 MNHNS and CDR2 SASEGT. DNA of the CDR3: TGTGCCAGCAGTGAAATGGACAGAGGATTGAACACTGAAGCTTTCTTT. As protein: CASSEMDRGLNTEAFF.